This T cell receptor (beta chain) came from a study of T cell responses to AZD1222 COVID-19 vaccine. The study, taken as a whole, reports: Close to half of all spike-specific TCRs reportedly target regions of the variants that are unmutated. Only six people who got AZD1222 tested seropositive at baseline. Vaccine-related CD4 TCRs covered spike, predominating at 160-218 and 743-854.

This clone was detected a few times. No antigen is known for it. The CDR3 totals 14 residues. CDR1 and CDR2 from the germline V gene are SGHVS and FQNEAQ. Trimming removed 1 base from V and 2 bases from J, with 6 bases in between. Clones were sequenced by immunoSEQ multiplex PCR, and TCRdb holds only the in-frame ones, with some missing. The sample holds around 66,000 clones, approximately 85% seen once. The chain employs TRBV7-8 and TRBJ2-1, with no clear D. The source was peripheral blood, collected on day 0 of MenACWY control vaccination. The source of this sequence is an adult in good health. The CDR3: CASSLGPAYNEQFF. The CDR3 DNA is TGTGCCAGCAGCTTAGGTCCGGCCTACAATGAGCAGTTCTTC. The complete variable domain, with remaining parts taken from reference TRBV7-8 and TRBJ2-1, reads GAGVSQSPRYKVAKRGQDVALRCDPISGHVSLFWYQQALGQGPEFLTYFQNEAQLDKSGLPSDRFFAERPEGSVSTLKIQRTQQEDSAVYLCASSLGPAYNEQFFGPGTRLTVL.